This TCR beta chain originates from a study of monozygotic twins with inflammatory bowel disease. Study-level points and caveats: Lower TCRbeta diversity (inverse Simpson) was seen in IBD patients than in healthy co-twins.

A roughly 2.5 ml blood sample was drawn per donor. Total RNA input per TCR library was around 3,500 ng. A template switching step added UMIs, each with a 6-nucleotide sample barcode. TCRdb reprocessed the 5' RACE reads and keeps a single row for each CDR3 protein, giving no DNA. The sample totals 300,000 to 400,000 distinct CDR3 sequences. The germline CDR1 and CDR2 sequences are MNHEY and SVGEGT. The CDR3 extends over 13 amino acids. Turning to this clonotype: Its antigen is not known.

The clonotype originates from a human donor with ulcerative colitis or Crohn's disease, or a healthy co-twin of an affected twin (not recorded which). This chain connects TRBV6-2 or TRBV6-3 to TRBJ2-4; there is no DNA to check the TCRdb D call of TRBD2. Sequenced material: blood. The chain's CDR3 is CASPPSPADIQYF.